The rows below give T cell receptor beta chains drawn from one sample of a study of T cell changes during pregnancy in multiple sclerosis. Clones were sequenced by immunoSEQ multiplex PCR, and TCRdb holds only the in-frame ones, with some missing. The sample yields 35,000 to 40,000 clones, about 90% seen once. Sequencing used CD4+ T cells from peripheral blood mononuclear cells, obtained before pregnancy. The origin of the receptors is a female donor with multiple sclerosis, enrolled in a pregnancy study. Both conserved end residues are part of each CDR3. The order of the fields is CDR3 length, clone size, J gene, D gene, V gene, CDR3 protein, CDR3 DNA. A D gene is named only where the DNA matches it firmly. Only some rows state a clone size, as once, few, many or a class for expanded clones.

>15|NA|TRBJ1-3|NA|TRBV7-9
CASSLGTSSGNTIYF
TGTGCCAGCAGCTTAGGAACCAGCTCTGGAAACACCATATATTTT
>12|NA|TRBJ2-3|TRBD2|TRBV5-1
CASSLAGDTQYF
TGCGCCAGCAGTCTAGCGGGAGATACGCAGTATTTT
>14|NA|TRBJ2-5|NA|TRBV10-3
CASQGSTLRETQYF
TGTGCCTCCCAAGGGAGTACCTTGAGAGAGACCCAGTACTTC
>13|NA|TRBJ2-5|NA|TRBV28
CASGGASQETQYF
TGTGCCAGCGGCGGGGCATCGCAAGAGACCCAGTACTTC
>14|NA|TRBJ2-7|TRBD1|TRBV5-5
CASSESGQGYEQYF
TGTGCCAGCAGCGAGTCGGGACAGGGCTACGAGCAGTACTTC
>17|NA|TRBJ2-3|TRBD1|TRBV5-4
CASSLVGVTGGADTQYF
TGTGCCAGCAGCTTGGTTGGTGTGACAGGGGGCGCAGATACGCAGTATTTT
>16|NA|TRBJ2-7|NA|TRBV4-2
CASSQAPGVGSYEQYF
TGTGCCAGCAGCCAAGCCCCGGGAGTCGGTTCCTACGAGCAGTACTTC
>15|NA|TRBJ2-7|TRBD2|TRBV18
CASSPGLAGLYEQYF
TGTGCCAGCTCACCAGGGCTAGCGGGCCTATACGAGCAGTACTTC
>15|NA|TRBJ2-1|NA|TRBV5-1
CASSLFTLRANEQFF
TGCGCCAGCAGCTTGTTTACTTTGAGGGCCAATGAGCAGTTCTTC
>14|NA|TRBJ1-2|NA|TRBV6-5
CASSLRGRNYGYTF
TGTGCCAGCAGTTTAAGAGGCCGTAACTATGGCTACACCTTC
>12|NA|TRBJ2-7|NA|TRBV6-6
CASRLLGREQYF
TGTGCCAGCAGGCTCCTGGGCCGAGAGCAGTACTTC
>14|NA|TRBJ2-5|TRBD1|TRBV5-4
CASSLIGQAETQYF
TGTGCCAGCAGCTTGATTGGACAGGCCGAGACCCAGTACTTC
>15|NA|TRBJ2-7|NA|TRBV7-8
CASSLVPGENYEQYF
TGTGCCAGCAGCTTAGTCCCAGGGGAAAACTACGAGCAGTACTTC
>12|NA|TRBJ2-7|NA|TRBV25-1
CASSESRGEQYF
TGTGCCAGCAGTGAATCCCGGGGCGAGCAGTACTTC
>15|NA|TRBJ2-5|TRBD1|TRBV5-1
CASSLMGQGQETQYF
TGCGCCAGCAGCCTTATGGGACAGGGCCAGGAGACCCAGTACTTC
>16|NA|TRBJ2-1|TRBD2|TRBV5-4
CASSRGLAENYNEQFF
TGTGCCAGCAGCCGGGGACTAGCGGAAAACTACAATGAGCAGTTCTTC
>14|NA|TRBJ2-7|TRBD1|TRBV27
CASSSTGGLYEQYF
TGTGCCAGCAGTTCGACAGGGGGACTCTACGAGCAGTACTTC
>16|once|TRBJ2-3|NA|TRBV19
CASSIPHRVSTDTQYF
TGTGCCAGTAGTATACCACATCGGGTGAGCACAGATACGCAGTATTTT
>16|NA|TRBJ2-3|TRBD2|TRBV5-1
CASSLRTSGKSDTQYF
TGCGCCAGCAGCTTGAGGACTAGCGGGAAGTCAGATACGCAGTATTTT
>16|NA|TRBJ2-5|TRBD2|TRBV18
CASSPRLAGGLETQYF
TGTGCCAGCTCACCACGACTAGCGGGAGGGTTAGAGACCCAGTACTTC
>14|NA|TRBJ1-2|NA|TRBV19
CASSIPGRTGGYTF
TGTGCCAGTAGTATCCCCGGCAGAACGGGGGGCTACACCTTC
>19|NA|TRBJ2-3|TRBD1|TRBV4-1
CASSQDPGQGISSTDTQYF
TGCGCCAGCAGCCAAGACCCGGGACAGGGAATCTCTAGCACAGATACGCAGTATTTT
>13|NA|TRBJ2-7|NA|TRBV10-1
CASSPGSTYEQYF
TGCGCCAGCAGCCCGGGGAGTACCTACGAGCAGTACTTC
>16|NA|TRBJ2-2|NA|TRBV19
CASSSRDTKFTGELFF
TGTGCCAGTAGTTCCCGGGACACTAAATTCACCGGGGAGCTGTTTTTT
>18|NA|TRBJ2-2|TRBD1|TRBV5-1
CASSPRVGTGGNTGELFF
TGCGCCAGCAGCCCCAGAGTAGGGACAGGGGGTAACACCGGGGAGCTGTTTTTT
>16|NA|TRBJ2-2|TRBD1|TRBV6-9
CASSYSPGQGTGELFF
TGTGCCAGCAGTTATTCCCCGGGACAGGGGACCGGGGAGCTGTTTTTT
>16|once|TRBJ2-7|NA|TRBV29-1
CSVKGDWRASSYEQYF
TGCAGCGTTAAGGGCGACTGGCGGGCTAGCTCCTACGAGCAGTACTTC
>14|NA|TRBJ2-7|TRBD1|TRBV6-1
CASRPRGQGYEQYF
TGTGCCAGCAGACCCCGGGGACAGGGCTACGAGCAGTACTTC